Each of the 12 T cell receptor beta chains below was sequenced from the same sample in a study of OX40 agonist ivuxolimab in advanced cancers. The library was produced with the immunoSEQ multiplex PCR assay. TCRdb limited this immuneACCESS table to in-frame rearrangements with V and J called. A share of clones is missing; checked studies link under half to unresolved V genes, and the rest is unexplained. The sample includes about 28,000 clones, with 84% observed a single time. The leading ten clones occupy roughly a sixth of the sample. Here the sequenced sample was CD4+ or CD8+ T cells sorted from blood, taken in a trial of the OX40 agonist ivuxolimab. The origin of the receptors is an adult with an advanced solid tumor such as melanoma, head and neck, liver or kidney cancer.

The chain employs TRBV9 and TRBJ1-4; maybe TRBD1 (5 bases). Per the germline V gene, CDR1 is SGDLS and CDR2 is YYNGEE. Deletions cut 3 bases from V and 0 bases from J, with 9 bases between. CDR3 length equals 15 residues. This CDR3 is CASSAGVATNEKLFF. CDR3 coding DNA: TGTGCCAGCAGCGCGGGGGTTGCAACTAATGAAAAACTGTTTTTT.

This CDR3 reads CASSISQGAYYGYTF. The CDR3 nucleotides read TGTGCCAGTAGTATCTCACAGGGGGCCTACTATGGCTACACCTTC. The rearrangement joins TRBV19 to TRBJ1-2, with 9 bases that match TRBD1. The CDR3 is 15 amino acids. With 3 bases clipped from V and 3 bases from J, the junction kept 5 bases outside the gene matches. Germline V gives CDR1 LNHDA, CDR2 SQIVND (reference sequence).

The V call is TRBV6-4, the J call TRBJ1-5; D is possibly TRBD1 (6 bases). The V gene's germline CDR1 is MRHNA and CDR2 SNTAGT. V lost 11 bases, J lost 5 bases, and 16 bases lay in between. There are 13 residues in the CDR3. In DNA form, the CDR3 reads TGTGCCCGCCCATGGGGGGCCTATCAGCCCCAGCATTTT. Encoded protein: CARPWGAYQPQHF.

The chain recombines TRBV4-1 with TRBJ1-4; D uncertain. The ends were cut back, 1 base at V and 8 bases at J, with 8 bases in the middle. Looked up from germline, CDR1 is MGHRA and CDR2 is YSYEKL. This CDR3 contains 13 residues. The CDR3 DNA sequence: TGCGCCAGCAGCCAAGTTCTCCGGGAAAAACTGTTTTTT. The encoded protein is CASSQVLREKLFF.

This chain links TRBV2 with TRBJ1-5; D may be TRBD1 (5 bases). Looked up from germline, CDR1 is SNHLY and CDR2 is FYNNEI. The V gene lost 4 bases and the J gene lost 9 bases, with 13 bases spanning the gap. The CDR3 is 13 amino acids. The CDR3 nucleotides read TGTGCCAGCAGTGGGGGCACGGGGAGGCCCCAGCATTTT. Amino acid sequence: CASSGGTGRPQHF.

CDR3 sequence reads: CASSFSQGSQPQHF. The CDR3, as DNA: TGTGCCAGCAGTTTCTCCCAGGGGAGTCAGCCCCAGCATTTT. This chain joins TRBV27 and TRBJ1-5, with a tentative D call TRBD1 (6 bases). Trimming pared 3 bases from V and 6 bases from J, leaving 12 bases between. The CDR3 sequence is 14 residues long. Germline V gene lookup returns CDR1 MNHEY and CDR2 SMNVEV (reference sequence).

The genes are TRBV13 and TRBJ2-1, with TRBD2 identical over 7 bases. V lost 7 bases to trimming and J lost 4 bases; unmatched junction nucleotides: 10. Germline CDR1 is PRHDT and CDR2 is FYEKMQ (reference sequence). This CDR3 region has 15 residues. The CDR3 loop reads CASNWEGVGYNEQFF. CDR3 DNA sequence: TGTGCCAGCAACTGGGAGGGAGTAGGGTACAATGAGCAGTTCTTC.

The V call is TRBV20-1, the J call TRBJ1-1, with no clear D. The CDR3 extends over 11 amino acids. Per germline, CDR1 DFQATT and CDR2 SNEGSKA (reference sequence). Trimming pared 5 bases from V and 1 base from J, leaving 5 bases between. CDR3 sequence reads: CSAEENTEAFF. The CDR3 nucleotides are TGCAGTGCTGAAGAGAACACTGAAGCTTTCTTT.

CDR3 residues: CASSLQHPRNEQFF. In nucleotides, the CDR3 is TGTGCCAGCAGTTTGCAACACCCACGGAATGAGCAGTTCTTC. J is TRBJ2-1 and V is TRBV28, with D uncertain. The CDR3 runs 14 residues. CDR1 MDHEN and CDR2 SYDVKM come from the germline V gene. V was pared by 3 bases and J by 7 bases, with 13 bases between.

The V gene is TRBV5-4, the J gene TRBJ1-6; no reliable D call. This CDR3 is 13 amino acids long. Per the germline V gene, CDR1 is SGHNT and CDR2 is YYREEE (reference sequence). V was cut by 4 bases and J by 4 bases, with 6 bases left in between. The CDR3 nucleotides read TGTGCCAGCAGCCCGTCTTATAATTCACCCCTCCACTTT. This codes for CASSPSYNSPLHF.

V usage is TRBV11-2 and J usage is TRBJ2-5, with D perhaps TRBD2 (5 bases). Trimming took off 1 base at V and 2 bases at J, with 8 bases between the two ends. The CDR3 is 14 amino acids. CDR1 SGHAT and CDR2 FQNNGV come from the germline V gene. In DNA form, the CDR3 reads TGTGCCAGCAGCTTAGGAGGGTGGCAAGAGACCCAGTACTTC. Its protein is CASSLGGWQETQYF.

The V and J genes are TRBV28 and TRBJ2-1; TRBD2 matches 10 bases. Germline CDR1 reads MDHEN; CDR2 reads SYDVKM. The CDR3 sequence is 17 residues long. V lost 1 base, J lost 0 bases, and 3 bases stayed unmatched. The CDR3 sequence: CASSLSSGRFSYNEQFF. CDR3 nucleotide sequence: TGTGCCAGCAGTTTATCTAGCGGGAGATTCTCCTACAATGAGCAGTTCTTC.